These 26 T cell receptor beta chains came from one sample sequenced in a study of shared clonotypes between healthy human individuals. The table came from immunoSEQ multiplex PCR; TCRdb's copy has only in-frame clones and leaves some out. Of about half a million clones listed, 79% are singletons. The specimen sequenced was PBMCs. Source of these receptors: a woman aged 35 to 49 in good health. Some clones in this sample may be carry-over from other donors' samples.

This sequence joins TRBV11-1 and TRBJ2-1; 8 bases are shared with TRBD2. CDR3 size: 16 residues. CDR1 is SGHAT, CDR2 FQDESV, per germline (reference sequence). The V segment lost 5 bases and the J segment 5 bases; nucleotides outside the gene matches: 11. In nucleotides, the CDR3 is TGTGCCAGCAGCACCAACCCCGGGACTAGGAACAATGAGCAGTTCTTC. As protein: CASSTNPGTRNNEQFF.

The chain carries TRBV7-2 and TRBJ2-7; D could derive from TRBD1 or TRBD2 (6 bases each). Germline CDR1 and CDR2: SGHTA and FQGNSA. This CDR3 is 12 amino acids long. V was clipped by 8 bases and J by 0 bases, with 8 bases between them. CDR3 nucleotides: TGTGCCAGCGGAGGGGGCTCCTACGAGCAGTACTTC. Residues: CASGGGSYEQYF.

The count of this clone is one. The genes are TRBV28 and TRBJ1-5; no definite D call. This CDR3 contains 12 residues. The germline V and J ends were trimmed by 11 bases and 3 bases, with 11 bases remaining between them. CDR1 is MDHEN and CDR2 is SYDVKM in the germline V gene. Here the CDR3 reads CASARDNQPQHF. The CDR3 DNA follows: TGTGCCTCAGCGAGGGACAATCAGCCCCAGCATTTT.

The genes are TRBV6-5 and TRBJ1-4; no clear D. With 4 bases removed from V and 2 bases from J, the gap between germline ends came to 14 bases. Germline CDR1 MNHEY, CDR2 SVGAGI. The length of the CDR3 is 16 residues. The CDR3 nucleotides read TGTGCCAGCAGTTCATCGACGGGGAAGACTAATGAAAAACTGTTTTTT. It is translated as CASSSSTGKTNEKLFF.

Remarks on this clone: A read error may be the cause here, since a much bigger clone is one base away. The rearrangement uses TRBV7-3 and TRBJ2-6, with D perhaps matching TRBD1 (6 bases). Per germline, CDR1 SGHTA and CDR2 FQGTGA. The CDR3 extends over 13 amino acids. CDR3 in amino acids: CASKSAGANALTF. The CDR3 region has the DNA TGTGCCAGCAAGTCGGCAGGGGCCAACGCCCTGACTTTC.

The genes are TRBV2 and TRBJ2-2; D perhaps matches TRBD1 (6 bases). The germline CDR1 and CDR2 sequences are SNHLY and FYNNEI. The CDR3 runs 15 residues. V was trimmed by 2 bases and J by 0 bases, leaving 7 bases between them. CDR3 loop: CASSEQGPNTGELFF. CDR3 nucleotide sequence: TGTGCCAGCAGTGAACAGGGGCCGAACACCGGGGAGCTGTTTTTT.

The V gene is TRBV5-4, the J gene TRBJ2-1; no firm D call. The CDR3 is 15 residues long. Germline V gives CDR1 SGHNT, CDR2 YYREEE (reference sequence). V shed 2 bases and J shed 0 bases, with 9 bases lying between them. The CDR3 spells CASSFGFSSYNEQFF. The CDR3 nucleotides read TGTGCCAGCAGCTTCGGCTTTAGCTCCTACAATGAGCAGTTCTTC.

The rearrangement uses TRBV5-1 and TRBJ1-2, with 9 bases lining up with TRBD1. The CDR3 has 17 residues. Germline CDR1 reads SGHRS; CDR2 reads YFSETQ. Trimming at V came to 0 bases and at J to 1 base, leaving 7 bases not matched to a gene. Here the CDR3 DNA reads TGCGCCAGCAGCTTGGAACAGGGGGCCAGGGATAACTATGGCTACACCTTC. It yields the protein CASSLEQGARDNYGYTF.

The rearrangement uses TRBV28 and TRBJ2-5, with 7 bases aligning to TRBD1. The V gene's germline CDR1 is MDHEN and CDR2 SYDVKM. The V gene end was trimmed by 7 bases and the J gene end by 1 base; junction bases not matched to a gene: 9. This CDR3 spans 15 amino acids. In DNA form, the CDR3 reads TGTGCCAGCAACGAAAACAGGGGCTCCCAAGAGACCCAGTACTTC. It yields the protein CASNENRGSQETQYF.

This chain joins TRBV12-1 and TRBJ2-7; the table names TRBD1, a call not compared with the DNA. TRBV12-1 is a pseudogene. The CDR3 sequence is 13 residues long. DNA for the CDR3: TGTGCCAGCAGCACCTCAGACAGTTACGAGCAGTACTTC. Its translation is CASSTSDSYEQYF.

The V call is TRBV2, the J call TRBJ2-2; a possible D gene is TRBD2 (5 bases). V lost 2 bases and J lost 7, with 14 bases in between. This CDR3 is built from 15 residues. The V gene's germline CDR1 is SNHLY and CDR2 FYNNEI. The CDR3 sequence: CASSETGSRGGELFF. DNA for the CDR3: TGTGCCAGCAGTGAAACGGGGTCACGGGGCGGGGAGCTGTTTTTT.

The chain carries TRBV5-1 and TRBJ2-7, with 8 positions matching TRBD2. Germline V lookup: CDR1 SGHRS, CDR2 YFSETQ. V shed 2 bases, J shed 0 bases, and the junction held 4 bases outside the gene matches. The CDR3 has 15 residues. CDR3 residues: CASSFTAGASYEQYF. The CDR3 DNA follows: TGCGCCAGCAGCTTCACAGCGGGAGCCTCCTACGAGCAGTACTTC.

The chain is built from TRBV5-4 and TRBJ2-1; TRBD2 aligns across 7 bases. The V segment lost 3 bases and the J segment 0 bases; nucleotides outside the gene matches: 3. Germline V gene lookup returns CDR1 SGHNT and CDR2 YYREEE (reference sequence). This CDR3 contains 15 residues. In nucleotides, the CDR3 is TGTGCCAGCAGCTGGGGGACTAACTCCTACAATGAGCAGTTCTTC. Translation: CASSWGTNSYNEQFF.

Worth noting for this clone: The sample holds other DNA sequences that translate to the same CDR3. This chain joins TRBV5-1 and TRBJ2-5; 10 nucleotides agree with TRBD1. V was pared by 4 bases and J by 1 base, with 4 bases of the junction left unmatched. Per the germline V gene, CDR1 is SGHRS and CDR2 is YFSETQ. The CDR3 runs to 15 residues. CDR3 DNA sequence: TGCGCCAGCAGCCCGAGGACAGGGGGCCAAGAGACCCAGTACTTC. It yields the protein CASSPRTGGQETQYF.

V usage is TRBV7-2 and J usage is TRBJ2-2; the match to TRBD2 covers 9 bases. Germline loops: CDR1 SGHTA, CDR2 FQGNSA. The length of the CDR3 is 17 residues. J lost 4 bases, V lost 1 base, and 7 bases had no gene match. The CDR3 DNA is TGTGCCAGCAGCTTAGTTAGCGGGAGAGGTGGCACCGGGGAGCTGTTTTTT. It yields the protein CASSLVSGRGGTGELFF.

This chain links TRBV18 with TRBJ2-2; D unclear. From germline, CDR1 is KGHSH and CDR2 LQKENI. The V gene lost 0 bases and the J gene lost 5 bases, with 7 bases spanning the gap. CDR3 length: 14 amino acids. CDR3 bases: TGTGCCAGCTCACCACCGGTCCGGACCGGGGAGCTGTTTTTT. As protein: CASSPPVRTGELFF.

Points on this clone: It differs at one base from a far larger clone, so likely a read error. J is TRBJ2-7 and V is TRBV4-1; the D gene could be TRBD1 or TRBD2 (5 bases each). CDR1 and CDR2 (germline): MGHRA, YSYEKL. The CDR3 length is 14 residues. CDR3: CASSQLPGTYGQYF. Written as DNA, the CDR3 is TGCGCCAGCAGCCAACTTCCCGGGACCTACGGGCAGTACTTC.

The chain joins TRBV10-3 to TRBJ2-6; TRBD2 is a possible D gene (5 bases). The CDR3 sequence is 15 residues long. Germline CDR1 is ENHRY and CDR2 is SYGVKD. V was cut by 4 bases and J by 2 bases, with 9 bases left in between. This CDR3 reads CAISAGNAGANVLTF. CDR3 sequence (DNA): TGTGCCATCAGTGCCGGGAACGCTGGGGCCAACGTCCTGACTTTC.

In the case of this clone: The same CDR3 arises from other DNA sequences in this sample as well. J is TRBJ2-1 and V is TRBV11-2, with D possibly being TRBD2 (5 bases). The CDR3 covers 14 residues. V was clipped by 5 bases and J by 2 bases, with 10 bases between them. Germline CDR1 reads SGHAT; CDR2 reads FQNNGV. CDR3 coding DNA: TGTGCCAGCAGCCTCAGCGGAGCCTACAATGAGCAGTTCTTC. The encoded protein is CASSLSGAYNEQFF.

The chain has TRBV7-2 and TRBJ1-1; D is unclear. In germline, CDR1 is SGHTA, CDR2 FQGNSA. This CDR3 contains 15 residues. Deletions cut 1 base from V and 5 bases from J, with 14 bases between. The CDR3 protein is CASSLGAWGGTEAFF. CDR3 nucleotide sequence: TGTGCCAGCAGCTTAGGGGCTTGGGGAGGGACTGAAGCTTTCTTT.

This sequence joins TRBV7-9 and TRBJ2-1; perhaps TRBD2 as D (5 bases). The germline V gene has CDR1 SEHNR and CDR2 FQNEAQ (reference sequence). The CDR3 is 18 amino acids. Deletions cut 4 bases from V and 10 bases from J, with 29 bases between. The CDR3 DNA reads TGTGCCAGCAGCTCAGGACTCTGGGATTTCGAATTTTTGGAGGAGCAGTTCTTC. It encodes CASSSGLWDFEFLEEQFF.

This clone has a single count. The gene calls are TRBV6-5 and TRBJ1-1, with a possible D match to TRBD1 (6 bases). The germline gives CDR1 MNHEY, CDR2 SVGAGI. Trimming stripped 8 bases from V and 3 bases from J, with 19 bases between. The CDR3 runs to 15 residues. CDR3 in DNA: TGTGCCAGCTCCCCCGGGGGGAACAGGGACACTGAAGCTTTCTTT. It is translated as CASSPGGNRDTEAFF.

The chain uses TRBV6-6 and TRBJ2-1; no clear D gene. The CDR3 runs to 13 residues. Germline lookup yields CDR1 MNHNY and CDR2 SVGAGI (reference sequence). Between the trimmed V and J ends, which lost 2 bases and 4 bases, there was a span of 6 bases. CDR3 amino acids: CASSYTAYNEQFF. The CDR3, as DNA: TGTGCCAGCAGTTACACAGCTTACAATGAGCAGTTCTTC.

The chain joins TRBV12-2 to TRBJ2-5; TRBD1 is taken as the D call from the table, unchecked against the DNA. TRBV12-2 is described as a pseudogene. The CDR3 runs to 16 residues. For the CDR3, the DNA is TGTGCAAGTCGGCGTCGGGACAGAGGGGCCCAAGAGACCCAGTACTTC. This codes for CASRRRDRGAQETQYF.

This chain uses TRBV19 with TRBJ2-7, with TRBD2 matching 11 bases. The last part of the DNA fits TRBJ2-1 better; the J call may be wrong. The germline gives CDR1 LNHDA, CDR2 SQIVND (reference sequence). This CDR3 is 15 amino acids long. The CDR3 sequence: CASSRLAGGFNEQFF. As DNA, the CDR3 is TGTGCCAGTAGTAGGCTAGCGGGAGGTTTCAATGAGCAGTTCTTC.

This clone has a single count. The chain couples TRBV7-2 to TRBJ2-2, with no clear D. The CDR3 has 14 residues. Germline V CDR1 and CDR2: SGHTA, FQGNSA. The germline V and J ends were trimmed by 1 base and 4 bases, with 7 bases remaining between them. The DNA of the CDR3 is TGTGCCAGCAGCTTAGGTGGGCTCACCGGGGAGCTGTTTTTT. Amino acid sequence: CASSLGGLTGELFF.